This T cell receptor (beta chain) was sequenced in a study of blood T cell repertoires in COVID-19. Clones were read by immunoSEQ multiplex PCR, and TCRdb kept only the in-frame ones, dropping some. The sample has some 290,000 clones, more than 85% seen once. This CDR3 region has 13 residues. V was trimmed by 9 bases and J by 6 bases, leaving 15 bases between them. CDR1 is ENHRY and CDR2 is SYGVKD in the germline V gene. The chain combines TRBV10-3 with TRBJ2-1, with D possibly being TRBD2 (7 bases). The sequencing input was PBMCs or T cells enriched from blood (not recorded which). The receptor's source is a woman aged 30 to 39 who had been exposed to COVID-19. The CDR3 is CAIRGAGVNEQFF. DNA for the CDR3: TGTGCCATTCGGGGGGCTGGGGTCAATGAGCAGTTCTTC.